The table lists the clone carrying this TCR beta chain with a few counts. The data derive from a study of T-cell memory formation after mild COVID-19. A 5'RACE reaction primed in the constant segment made cDNA libraries of TCR alpha and TCR beta, and these carried sample barcodes and UMIs. One entry per CDR3 protein, called by TCRdb with MiXCR from the 5' RACE reads. Of around 140,000 distinct CDR3 sequences in the sample, about 23% were seen once. The CDR3 covers 15 residues. Germline CDR1 reads MNHEY; CDR2 reads SVGEGT. J gave up 1 base and V 2 bases, and 4 bases lay outside the gene matches. The chain combines TRBV6-2 or TRBV6-3 with TRBJ1-1, with 7 bases matching TRBD1. The sequence was obtained from an adult woman who had mild COVID-19 (a few samples of this study predate the infection). Cell type and time point are not known. Sequencing was performed on PBMCs or a T cell subset sorted from them (not recorded which). The chain's CDR3 is CASSYGTAPNTEAFF. DNA of the CDR3: TGTGCCAGCAGTTACGGGACAGCACCGAACACTGAAGCTTTCTTT.